This TCR beta chain was profiled in a study of blood T cell repertoires in COVID-19. This table comes from immunoSEQ multiplex PCR, and its TCRdb copy is limited to in-frame clones, with some not included. The sample has about 200,000 clones, roughly nine tenths seen once. V dropped 3 bases and J dropped 10; count of bases not matched to a gene: 4. This CDR3 is built from 13 residues. Germline V gene data show CDR1 as KGHSH and CDR2 as LQKENI. The chain joins TRBV18 to TRBJ1-4; TRBD1 matches 8 bases. This clonotype was obtained from a woman in her twenties or thirties who had recovered from COVID-19. Sequencing used PBMCs or T cells enriched from blood (not recorded which). CDR3 protein: CASSPVQGAKLFF. The CDR3 region has the DNA TGTGCCAGCTCACCCGTCCAGGGGGCAAAACTGTTTTTT.